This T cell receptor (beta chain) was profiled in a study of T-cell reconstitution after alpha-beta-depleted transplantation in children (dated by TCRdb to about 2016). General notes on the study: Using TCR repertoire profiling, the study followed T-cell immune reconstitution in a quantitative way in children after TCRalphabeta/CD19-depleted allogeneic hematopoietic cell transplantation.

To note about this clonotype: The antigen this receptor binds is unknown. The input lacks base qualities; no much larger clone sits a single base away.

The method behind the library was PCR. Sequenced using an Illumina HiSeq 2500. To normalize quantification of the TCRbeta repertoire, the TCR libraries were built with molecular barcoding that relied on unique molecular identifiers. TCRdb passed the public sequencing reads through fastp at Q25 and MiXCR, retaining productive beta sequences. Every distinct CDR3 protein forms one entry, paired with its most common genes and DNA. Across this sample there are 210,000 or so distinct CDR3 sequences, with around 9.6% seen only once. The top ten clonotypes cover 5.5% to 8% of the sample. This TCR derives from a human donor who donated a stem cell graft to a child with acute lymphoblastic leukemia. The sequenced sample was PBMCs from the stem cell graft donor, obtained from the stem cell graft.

The CDR3 protein: CASSLLYLAEAFF. The DNA sequence follows: TGTGCCAGCAGCTTGTTGTATTTGGCTGAAGCTTTCTTT. Recombination linked TRBV5-5 to TRBJ1-1; the D gene cannot be named for sure. V was cut back by 1 base and J by 6 bases, leaving a gap of 10 bases between them. The CDR3 starts with the cysteine, ends with the phenylalanine, and has 13 residues. The DNA shown is the 39-base CDR3, in frame from base 1. CDR1 SGHKS and CDR2 YYEKEE are derived from the germline V gene (reference sequence).